These 2 T cell receptor beta chains came from one sample sequenced in a study of CD8+ T cells in alopecia areata. TCR sequencing used cDNA made by reverse transcription of extracted RNA. Some clones are missing from TCRdb's copy, which holds only in-frame ones; the method was immunoSEQ multiplex PCR. Here the sample spans about 150,000 clones, approximately 60% being singletons. The sequenced material came from CD8+ T cells sorted from blood. These receptors all come from a human donor in good health.

The CDR3 protein is CASRRISGRSYEQYF. In nucleotides, the CDR3 is TGTGCCAGCCGCCGGATCAGTGGGCGCTCCTACGAGCAGTACTTC. The gene calls are TRBV27 and TRBJ2-7, with D hard to call. Germline-derived CDR1 and CDR2 are MNHEY and SMNVEV (reference sequence). This CDR3 contains 15 residues. V dropped 8 bases and J dropped 0 bases, with 17 bases sitting between them.

Points on this clone: The same CDR3 also results from other DNA sequences found in this sample. This rearrangement joins TRBV7-9 to TRBJ2-1; unclear D gene. The germline V and J ends were trimmed by 3 bases and 4 bases, with 4 bases remaining between them. The length of the CDR3 is 12 residues. Germline CDR1 SEHNR, CDR2 FQNEAQ (reference sequence). CDR3 coding DNA: TGTGCCAGCAGCTTGGGGTACAATGAGCAGTTCTTC. Amino acid sequence: CASSLGYNEQFF. The full variable domain, completed using reference TRBV7-9 and TRBJ2-1, is DTGVSQNPRHKITKRGQNVTFRCDPISEHNRLYWYRQTLGQGPEFLTYFQNEAQLEKSRLLSDRFSAERPKGSFSTLEIQRTEQGDSAMYLCASSLGYNEQFFGPGTRLTVL.